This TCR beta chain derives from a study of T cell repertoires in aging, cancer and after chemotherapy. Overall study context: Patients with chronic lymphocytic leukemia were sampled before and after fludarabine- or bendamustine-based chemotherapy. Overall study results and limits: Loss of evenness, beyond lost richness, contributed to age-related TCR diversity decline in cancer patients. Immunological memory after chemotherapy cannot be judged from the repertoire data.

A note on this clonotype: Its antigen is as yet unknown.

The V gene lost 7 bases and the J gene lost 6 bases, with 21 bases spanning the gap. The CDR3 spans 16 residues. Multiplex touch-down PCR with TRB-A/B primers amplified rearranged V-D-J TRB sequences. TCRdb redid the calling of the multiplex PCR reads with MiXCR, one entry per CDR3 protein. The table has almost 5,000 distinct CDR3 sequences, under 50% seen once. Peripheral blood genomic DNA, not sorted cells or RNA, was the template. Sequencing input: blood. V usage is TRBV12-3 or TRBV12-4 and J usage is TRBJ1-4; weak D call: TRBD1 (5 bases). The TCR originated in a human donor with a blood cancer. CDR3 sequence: CASKSFPGTLDEKLFF. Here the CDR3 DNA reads TGTGCCAGCAAATCTTTCCCCGGGACGCTAGATGAAAAACTGTTTTTT.